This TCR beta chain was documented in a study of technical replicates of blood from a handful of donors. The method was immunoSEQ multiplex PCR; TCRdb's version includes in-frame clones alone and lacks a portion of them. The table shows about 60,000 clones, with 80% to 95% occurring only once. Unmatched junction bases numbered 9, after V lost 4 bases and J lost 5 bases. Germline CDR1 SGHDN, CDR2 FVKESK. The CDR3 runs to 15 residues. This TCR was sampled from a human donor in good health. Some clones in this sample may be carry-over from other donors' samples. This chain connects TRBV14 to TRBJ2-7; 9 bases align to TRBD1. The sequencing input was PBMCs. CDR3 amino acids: CASSLQLTGGHEQYF. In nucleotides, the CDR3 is TGTGCCAGCAGCCTTCAACTCACAGGGGGCCACGAGCAGTACTTC.